The clone carrying this T cell receptor (beta chain) is a singleton in its sample. Its specificity is not known. This specimen belongs to a study of cytomegalovirus exposure and HLA in healthy donors. Looking at the study overall: Of more than 350 genotyped donors, about 80% clustered with self-reported Caucasian donors.

Whole-study results and caveats: Researchers catalogued roughly 150 TCR beta chains as cytomegalovirus-associated.

Looked up from germline, CDR1 is GTSNPN and CDR2 is SVGIG (reference sequence). The CDR3 has 14 residues. Germline trimming cut 0 bases from V and 12 bases from J; bases unmatched to any gene: 8. The primer mix had 60 Vbeta and 13 Jbeta primers. Some clones are missing from TCRdb's copy, which holds only in-frame ones; the method was immunoSEQ multiplex PCR. Found here are 100,000 or so clones, roughly 70% of them singletons; the top ten hold approximately 10%. This rearrangement joins TRBV30 to TRBJ2-1; 10 nucleotides align to TRBD2. Sequenced material: PBMCs. This TCR was sampled from a man aged 35-49 years in good health and CMV-seropositive. The CDR3: CAWSVGLAGVAQFF. The CDR3 DNA reads TGTGCCTGGAGTGTAGGCCTAGCGGGAGTAGCGCAGTTCTTC.